Described below is a single T cell receptor (beta chain) sequence and its context. Its antigen is unknown. The CDR3 runs 16 residues. J gave up 1 base and V 4 bases, and 8 bases lay outside the gene matches. Germline loops: CDR1 GTSNPN, CDR2 SVGIG (reference sequence). The sample comes from a study of cytomegalovirus exposure and HLA in healthy donors. The PCR had 60 Vbeta and 13 Jbeta primers. Some clones are missing from TCRdb's copy, which holds only in-frame ones; the method was immunoSEQ multiplex PCR. Here the sample spans 150,000 or so clones, 75% to 90% being singletons. General study results and limits: There were several of the most significant clusters that appeared linked to common viral pathogens in a later analysis. The study recorded about 150 TCR beta chains that were cytomegalovirus-associated.

J is TRBJ1-5 and V is TRBV30, with TRBD1 matching 9 bases. Material: PBMCs. This receptor was obtained from a young man in good health and CMV-seropositive. CDR3 amino acids: CAWTAGTGKSNQPQHF. The CDR3 DNA sequence: TGTGCCTGGACCGCCGGGACAGGGAAAAGCAATCAGCCCCAGCATTTT.